This T cell receptor (beta chain) derives from a study of T-cell memory formation after mild COVID-19. TCRdb passed the 5' RACE reads through MiXCR, listing each CDR3 protein once. The sample records about 320,000 distinct CDR3 sequences, about 13% being singletons. This clonotype was seen only a few times. The CDR3 totals 15 residues. Looked up from germline, CDR1 is LGHDT and CDR2 is YNNKEL (reference sequence). V was pared by 0 bases and J by 6 bases, with 12 bases between. This clonotype was obtained from a man between 18 and 29 years old who had mild COVID-19 (a few samples of this study predate the infection). Cell type and time point are not known. Material: PBMCs or a T cell subset sorted from them (not recorded which). The chain recombines TRBV3-1 with TRBJ2-1, with D maybe TRBD2 (5 bases). CDR3 DNA: TGTGCCAGCAGCCAAGATTTGGTGGCGGGCAATGAGCAGTTCTTC. Translated: CASSQDLVAGNEQFF.